This T cell receptor beta chain was captured by sequencing in a study of blood T cell repertoires in COVID-19. Background on the study: There were acute and convalescent COVID-19 samples, and they came from the United States, Italy and Spain. In each case, the material was cDNA or gDNA derived from T cells, B-cell-depleted T cells, or PBMCs.

Germline lookup yields CDR1 SGHDT and CDR2 YYEEEE. V shed 2 bases and J shed 3 bases, with 9 bases lying between them. CDR3 length: 15 amino acids. Methods used by the authors: From reference gene primer amplification, estimates of nucleated cell counts were derived. TCRdb keeps only in-frame clones here, not all; method: immunoSEQ multiplex PCR. V and J calls and clone size come straight from that table; D and trimming were deduced from the DNA. In the table there are 30,000 to 35,000 clones, 93% of which are singletons. The TCR sequence derives from a human donor in a cohort sampled during active COVID-19. The source material was peripheral blood. This chain joins TRBV5-6 and TRBJ1-6; D is unclear. The DNA for the CDR3 is TGTGCCAGCAGCTTCCAAGAGCACTATAATTCACCCCTCCACTTT. Protein: CASSFQEHYNSPLHF.